This T cell receptor (beta chain) was sequenced for a study of regulatory T cells in long-lasting Graves disease (dated by TCRdb to about 2021). Concerning the study at large: In the newly diagnosed Graves' disease group, patients had been taking antithyroid drugs for less than 3 months. Persistent Graves' disease patients were compared with newly diagnosed Graves' disease patients by peripheral blood TCR sequencing and RNA sequencing. The study was registered as a clinical trial and conducted in China. A total of about 33 samples underwent TCR sequencing, from around 13 patients with persistent Graves' disease and roughly 20 patients with newly diagnosed Graves' disease.

The sample's time point label, decoded: newly diagnosed GD, antithyroid drugs for less than 3 months. For both TCR sequencing and RNA sequencing, RNA was extracted from PBMCs in TRIzol. The diagnosis of Graves' disease followed American Thyroid Association guidelines. Patients for the study were recruited at an endocrinology department in Xi'an, China. From each patient, 7.5 to 10 milliliters of peripheral blood was collected into an EDTA anticoagulant tube. PBMCs were isolated by Ficoll Paque Plus density gradient separation without further T cell sorting. An Agilent 2100 Bioanalyzer and agarose gel were used to check RNA quality, while a NanoDrop 2000 measured RNA concentration. The protocol used for the library was multiplex PCR. Instrument on record: Illumina HiSeq 4000. To build TCR beta libraries, CDR3 regions were amplified by Arm-PCR using iRepertoire HTBI primers. Before sequencing, the PCR products went through gel purification. Per the authors' processing: Gene usage analysis of CDR3 amino acid clonotypes relied on the 60 or so TRBV and about 13 TRBJ segments identified across samples. Filtered high-quality paired reads were merged into contigs using COPE and FqMerger. BLAST was used to align contigs to the IMGT TRBV, TRBD and TRBJ reference genes, and CDR3 was defined following IMGT. Highly expanded clones were defined as clonotypes with a frequency above 0.1%. Shannon entropy served as the measure of repertoire diversity, while the Gini coefficient captured V-J evenness. A clonotype was considered public if more than one individual shared it. TCRdb cleaned the public reads at Q25 with fastp, built clones with MiXCR and kept in-frame beta chains. Every distinct CDR3 protein forms one entry, paired with its most common genes and DNA. The V and J calls, along with clone size, are taken from TCRdb and not from the paper's own processing. The table for this sample lists approximately 300,000 distinct CDR3 sequences; about 20% of them were counted only once. Clones ranked in the top ten supply around 36% of the sample.

V is shortened by 0 bases, J by 0 bases, and the region joining them spans 8 bases. According to the germline V gene, CDR1 reads MDHEN and CDR2 reads SYDVKM. The CDR3 measures 15 amino acids from cysteine to phenylalanine. The kept DNA is CDR3 alone, 45 bases in frame from the first base. This clonotype has only a few counts. Its specific antigen is unknown. One base away there is no much larger clone; base qualities are not given. Results and caveats for the whole study, not just this receptor: Compared with newly diagnosed patients, patients with persistent Graves' disease had lower TCR Shannon entropy and fewer highly expanded clones, which suggests clonal expansion. The study examined only peripheral blood because the primary lesion, thyroid tissue, could not be accessed. Persistent disease showed preferential use of TRBV28, TRBJ1-2 and TRBJ2-5, whereas newly diagnosed disease favored TRBV20-1 and TRBJ2-1. Only the TCR beta chain was sequenced and analyzed. Patients with persistent disease shared more public clonotypes (roughly 2,900) than newly diagnosed patients did (roughly 970). The authors acknowledged the small sample size as a limitation that may reduce accuracy.

The receptor was isolated from a female donor with Graves disease. The V and J genes are TRBV28 and TRBJ1-1; matching of 5 bases hints at TRBD1 as the D gene. Sample: peripheral blood mononuclear cells (PBMCs), taken at new diagnosis, from a patient treated with antithyroid drugs. The CDR3 region reads CASSLWGPMNTEAFF. The bases are TGTGCCAGCAGTTTATGGGGACCTATGAACACTGAAGCTTTCTTT.